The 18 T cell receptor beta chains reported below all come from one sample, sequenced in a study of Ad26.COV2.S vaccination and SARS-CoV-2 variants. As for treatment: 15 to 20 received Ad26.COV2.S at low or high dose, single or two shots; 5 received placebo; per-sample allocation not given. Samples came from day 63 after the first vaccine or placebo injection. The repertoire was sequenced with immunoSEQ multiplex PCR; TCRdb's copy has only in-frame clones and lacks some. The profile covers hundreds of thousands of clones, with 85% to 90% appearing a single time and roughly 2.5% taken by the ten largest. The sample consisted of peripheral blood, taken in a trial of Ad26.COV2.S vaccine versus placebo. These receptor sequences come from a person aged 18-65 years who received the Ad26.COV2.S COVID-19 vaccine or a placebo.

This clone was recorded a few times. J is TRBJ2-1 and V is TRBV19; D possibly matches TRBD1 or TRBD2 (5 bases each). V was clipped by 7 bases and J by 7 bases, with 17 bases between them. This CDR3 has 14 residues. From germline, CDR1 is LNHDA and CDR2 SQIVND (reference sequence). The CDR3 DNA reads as TGTGCCAGTAATAGCCTAGCAGGGCCAAATGAGCAGTTCTTC. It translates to CASNSLAGPNEQFF.

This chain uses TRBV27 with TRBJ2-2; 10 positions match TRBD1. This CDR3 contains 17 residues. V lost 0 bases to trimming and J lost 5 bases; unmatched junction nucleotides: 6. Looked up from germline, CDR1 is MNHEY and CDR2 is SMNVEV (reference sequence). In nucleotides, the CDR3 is TGTGCCAGCAGTTTATCTTGGACAGGGGGACGGACCGGGGAGCTGTTTTTT. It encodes CASSLSWTGGRTGELFF.

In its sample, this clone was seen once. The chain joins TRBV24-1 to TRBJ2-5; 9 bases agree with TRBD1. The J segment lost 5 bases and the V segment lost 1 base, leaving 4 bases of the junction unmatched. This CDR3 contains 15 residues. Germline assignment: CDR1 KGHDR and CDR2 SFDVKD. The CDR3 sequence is CATSDLGTGRETQYF. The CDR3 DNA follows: TGTGCCACCAGTGATTTAGGGACAGGGCGGGAGACCCAGTACTTC.

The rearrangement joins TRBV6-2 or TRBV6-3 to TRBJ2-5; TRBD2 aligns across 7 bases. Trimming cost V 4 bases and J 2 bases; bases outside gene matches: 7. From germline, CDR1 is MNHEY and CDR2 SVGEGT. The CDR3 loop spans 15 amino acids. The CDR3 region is CASSLASGPQETQYF. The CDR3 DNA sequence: TGTGCCAGCAGTTTGGCTAGCGGACCTCAAGAGACCCAGTACTTC.

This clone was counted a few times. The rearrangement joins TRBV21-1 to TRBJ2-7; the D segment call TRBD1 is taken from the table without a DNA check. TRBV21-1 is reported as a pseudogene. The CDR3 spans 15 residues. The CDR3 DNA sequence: TGTGCCAGCAGCAAAGGGTGGACACCCACCTACGAGCAGTACGTC. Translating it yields CASSKGWTPTYEQYV.

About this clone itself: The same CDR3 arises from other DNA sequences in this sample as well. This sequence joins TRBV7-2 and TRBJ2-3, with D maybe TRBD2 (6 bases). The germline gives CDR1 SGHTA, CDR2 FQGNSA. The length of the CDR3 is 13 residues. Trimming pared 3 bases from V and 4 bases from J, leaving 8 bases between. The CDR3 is CASSFGGPDTQYF. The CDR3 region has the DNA TGTGCCAGCAGCTTCGGGGGACCAGATACGCAGTATTTT.

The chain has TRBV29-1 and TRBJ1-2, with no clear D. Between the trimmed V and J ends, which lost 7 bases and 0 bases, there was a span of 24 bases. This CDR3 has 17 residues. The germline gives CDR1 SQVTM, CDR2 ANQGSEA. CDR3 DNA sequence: TGCAGCGCAGGTCAATTTGGCCATGGGGAAGCTAACTATGGCTACACCTTC. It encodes CSAGQFGHGEANYGYTF.

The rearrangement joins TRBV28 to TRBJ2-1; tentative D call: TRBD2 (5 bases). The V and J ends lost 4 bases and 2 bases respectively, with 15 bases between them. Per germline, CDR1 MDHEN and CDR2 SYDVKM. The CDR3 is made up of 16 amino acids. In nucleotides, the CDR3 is TGTGCCAGCAGTTCCCCTCGGGGAGAAACCTACAATGAGCAGTTCTTC. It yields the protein CASSSPRGETYNEQFF.

The CDR3, as DNA: TGTGCCAGCAGTCAACAGGGGAGGGGTACGCAGTATTTT. Protein: CASSQQGRGTQYF. The chain recombines TRBV12-3 or TRBV12-4 with TRBJ2-3; D assignment may be TRBD1 or TRBD2 (7 bases each). This CDR3 is built from 13 residues. The V gene lost 5 bases and the J gene lost 8 bases, with 14 bases spanning the gap.

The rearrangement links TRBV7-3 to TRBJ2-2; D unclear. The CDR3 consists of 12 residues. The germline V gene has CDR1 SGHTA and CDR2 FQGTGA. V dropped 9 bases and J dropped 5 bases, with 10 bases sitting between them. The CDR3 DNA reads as TGTGCCAGTTCGACTGGGACCGGGGAGCTGTTTTTT. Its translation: CASSTGTGELFF.

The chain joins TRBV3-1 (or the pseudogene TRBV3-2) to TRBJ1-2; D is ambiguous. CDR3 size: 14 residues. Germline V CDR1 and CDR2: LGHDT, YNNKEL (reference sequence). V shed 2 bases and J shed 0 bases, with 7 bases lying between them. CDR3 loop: CASSQMRTNYGYTF. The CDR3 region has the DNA TGTGCCAGCAGCCAAATGCGAACTAACTATGGCTACACCTTC.

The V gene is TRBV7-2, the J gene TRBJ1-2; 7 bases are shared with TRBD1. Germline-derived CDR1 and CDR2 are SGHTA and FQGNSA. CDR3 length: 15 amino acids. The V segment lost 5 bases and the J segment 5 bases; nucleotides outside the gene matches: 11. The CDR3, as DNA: TGTGCCAGCAGCAAGGTGACAGGGACAACTTATGGCTACACCTTC. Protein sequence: CASSKVTGTTYGYTF.

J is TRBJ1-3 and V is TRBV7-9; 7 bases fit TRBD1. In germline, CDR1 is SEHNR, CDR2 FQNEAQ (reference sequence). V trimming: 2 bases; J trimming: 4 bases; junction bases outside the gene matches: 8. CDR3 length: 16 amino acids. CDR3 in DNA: TGTGCCAGCAGCTTATTTTTGACAGGGAAGGGAAACACCATATATTTT. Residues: CASSLFLTGKGNTIYF.

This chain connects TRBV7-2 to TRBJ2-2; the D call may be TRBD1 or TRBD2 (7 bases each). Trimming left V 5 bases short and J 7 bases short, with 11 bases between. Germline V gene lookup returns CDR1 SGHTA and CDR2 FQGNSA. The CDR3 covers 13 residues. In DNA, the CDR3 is TGTGCCAGCAGCCAGGGGGGGTACGGGGAGCTGTTTTTT. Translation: CASSQGGYGELFF. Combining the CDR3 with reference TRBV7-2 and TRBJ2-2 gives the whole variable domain GAGVSQSPSNKVTEKGKDVELRCDPISGHTALYWYRQSLGQGLEFLIYFQGNSAPDKSGLPSDRFSAERTGGSVSTLTIQRTQQEDSAVYLCASSQGGYGELFFGEGSRLTVL.

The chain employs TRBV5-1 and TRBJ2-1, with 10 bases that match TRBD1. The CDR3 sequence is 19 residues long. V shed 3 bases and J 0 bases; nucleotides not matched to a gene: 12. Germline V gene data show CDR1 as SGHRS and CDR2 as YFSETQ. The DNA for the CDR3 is TGCGCCAGCAGCTCCCACGGGACAGGGGACTCCTCCTCCTACAATGAGCAGTTCTTC. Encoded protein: CASSSHGTGDSSSYNEQFF.

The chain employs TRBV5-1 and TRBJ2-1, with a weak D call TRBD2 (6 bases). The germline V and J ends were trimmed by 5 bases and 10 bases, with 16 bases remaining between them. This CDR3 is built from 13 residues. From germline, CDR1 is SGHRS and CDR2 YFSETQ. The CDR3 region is CASSPRVGGEQFF. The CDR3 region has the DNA TGCGCCAGCAGTCCCCGGGTGGGGGGAGAGCAGTTCTTC.

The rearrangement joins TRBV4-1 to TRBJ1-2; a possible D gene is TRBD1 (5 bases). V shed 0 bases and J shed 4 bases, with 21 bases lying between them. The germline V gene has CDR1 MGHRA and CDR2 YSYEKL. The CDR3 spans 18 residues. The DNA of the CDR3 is TGCGCCAGCAGCCAAGAAGGGGTAGCCGGAGCACCAATCTATGGCTACACCTTC. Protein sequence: CASSQEGVAGAPIYGYTF.

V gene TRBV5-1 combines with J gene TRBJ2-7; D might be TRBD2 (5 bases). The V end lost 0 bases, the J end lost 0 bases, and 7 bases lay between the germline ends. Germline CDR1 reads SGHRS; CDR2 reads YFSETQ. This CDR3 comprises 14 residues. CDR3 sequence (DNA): TGCGCCAGCAGCTTGGGAGGGAACTCCTACGAGCAGTACGTC. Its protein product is CASSLGGNSYEQYV.